This is a list of T cell receptor beta chains from one sample in a study of control samples from healthy donors and cancer patients. Profiled with immunoSEQ multiplex PCR; TCRdb holds only in-frame clones, not every one. Altogether around 130,000 clones are present, more than 85% being singletons, with the ten largest covering approximately 9%. Input material: blood. All receptors derive from a young man in good health. Each CDR3 is given with its conserved first and last residue. Each record gives: V gene, clone size, D gene, J gene, CDR3 DNA, CDR3 protein. A D gene is named only where the DNA matches it firmly. The size of a clone is reported for some rows only, either as once, few or many, or as a class for expanded clones.

>TRBV5-4|.|.|TRBJ2-3
TGTGCCAGCAGCTTGGGCCCCGCTCTAGACTTCCCAGATACGCAGTATTTT
CASSLGPALDFPDTQYF
>TRBV7-2|.|.|TRBJ1-1
TGTGCCAGCAGCGTCACACCGAACACTGAAGCTTTCTTT
CASSVTPNTEAFF
>TRBV29-1|.|TRBD1|TRBJ1-2
TGCAGCGTTGCAGGGGGCGGGGCGATTAACTATGGCTACACCTTC
CSVAGGGAINYGYTF
>TRBV5-1|.|.|TRBJ2-3
TGCGCCAGCAGCAGAACAGATACGCAGTATTTT
CASSRTDTQYF
>TRBV15|.|TRBD1|TRBJ2-2
TGTGCCACCAGCAGATCTAAGGACAGGGAGAACACCGGGGAGCTGTTTTTT
CATSRSKDRENTGELFF
>TRBV9|.|.|TRBJ2-7
TGTGCCAGCAGCGTATCGTCCGGAACCTACGAGCAGTACTTC
CASSVSSGTYEQYF
>TRBV4-1|.|.|TRBJ2-1
TGCGCCAGCAGCCAAGAACCTTCCAGCTCCTACAATGAGCAGTTCTTC
CASSQEPSSSYNEQFF
>TRBV19|.|.|TRBJ2-5
TGTGCCAGTGGCAAAAAGGCTGGATCCCAAGAGACCCAGTACTTC
CASGKKAGSQETQYF
>TRBV27|.|.|TRBJ1-6
TGTGCCAGCAGTTTTCCAGGGGAGAATTCACCCCTCCACTTT
CASSFPGENSPLHF
>TRBV7-9|few|.|TRBJ2-3
TGTGCCAGCAGCGATATCCGCGGGGAGTCCACAGATACGCAGTATTTT
CASSDIRGESTDTQYF
>TRBV6-5|.|.|TRBJ1-1
TGTGCCAGCAGTTACTGGTCCGGGGAAGGGACTGAAGCTTTCTTT
CASSYWSGEGTEAFF
>TRBV5-1|.|TRBD2|TRBJ2-3
TGCGCCAGCAGCCCAAAATTGGGACTAAAGAGCACAGATACGCAGTATTTT
CASSPKLGLKSTDTQYF
>TRBV5-4|.|.|TRBJ1-4
TGTGCCAGCAGCTTGAGACAGTTTGGGGCTAATGAAAAACTGTTTTTT
CASSLRQFGANEKLFF
>TRBV7-3|.|TRBD1|TRBJ1-5
TGTGCCAGCAGCTCAAGCAGGACAGGGGAGGTAGATAGCAATCAGCCCCAGCATTTT
CASSSSRTGEVDSNQPQHF
>TRBV6-2/TRBV6-3|few|.|TRBJ1-1
TGTGCCAGCAGTTATTTTCGGGGGTACACTGAAGCTTTCTTT
CASSYFRGYTEAFF
>TRBV6-7|.|.|TRBJ2-3
TGTGCCAGCAGTTACACATCAGGGGGGGGAGCTAGCACAGATACGCAGTATTTT
CASSYTSGGGASTDTQYF